The clone carrying this T cell receptor beta chain was found a few times. The antigen is unknown. 13 Jbeta primers and 60 Vbeta primers were used for the PCR. Assay used: immunoSEQ multiplex PCR; TCRdb lists only in-frame clones, some missing. Of around 150,000 clones listed, around 59% are singletons. The entry originates in a study of cytomegalovirus exposure and HLA in healthy donors. Study-wide points: Relative to equally common others, HLA-associated TCR beta chains showed greater clonal expansion in a later analysis. Analysis performed later found under 20,000 TCR beta sequences associated with HLA alleles at 0.05 false discovery rate.

This receptor was identified in a male donor in good health and CMV-seronegative. Sequenced input: PBMCs.

CDR3 residues: CASSFDRVNEKLFF. CDR3 nucleotide sequence: TGTGCCAGCAGCTTCGACAGAGTTAATGAAAAACTGTTTTTT. This chain uses TRBV7-2 with TRBJ1-4; D may be TRBD1 (5 bases). V was clipped by 3 bases and J by 4 bases, with 9 bases between them. The V gene's germline CDR1 is SGHTA and CDR2 FQGNSA. The CDR3 has 14 amino acids.